This T cell receptor beta chain was captured by sequencing in a study of OX40 agonist ivuxolimab in advanced cancers. Germline assignment: CDR1 SGHTA and CDR2 FQGTGA. The CDR3 runs to 14 residues. V lost 6 bases to trimming and J lost 4 bases, with 14 bases between them. This table comes from immunoSEQ multiplex PCR, and its TCRdb copy is limited to in-frame clones, with some not included. The table shows approximately 40,000 clones, with around 92% occurring only once. This sequence originates from an adult with an advanced solid tumor such as melanoma, head and neck, liver or kidney cancer. This sample comprised CD4+ or CD8+ T cells sorted from blood, obtained in a trial of the OX40 agonist ivuxolimab. V is TRBV7-3 and J is TRBJ2-3; TRBD1 is a possible D gene (6 bases). This CDR3 is CASSLVGGPDTQYF. The CDR3 nucleotides are TGTGCCAGCAGTCTTGTAGGGGGTCCAGATACGCAGTATTTT.